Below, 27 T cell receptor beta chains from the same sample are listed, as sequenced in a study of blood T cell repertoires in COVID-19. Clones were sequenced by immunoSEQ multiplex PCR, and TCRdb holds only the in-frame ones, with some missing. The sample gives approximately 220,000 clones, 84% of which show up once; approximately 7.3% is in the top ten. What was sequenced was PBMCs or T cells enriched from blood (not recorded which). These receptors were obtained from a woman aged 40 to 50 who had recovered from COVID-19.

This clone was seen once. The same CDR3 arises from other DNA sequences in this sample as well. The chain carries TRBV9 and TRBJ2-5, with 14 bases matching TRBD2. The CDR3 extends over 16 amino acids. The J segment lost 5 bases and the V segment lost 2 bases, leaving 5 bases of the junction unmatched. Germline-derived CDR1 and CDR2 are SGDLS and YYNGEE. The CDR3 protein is CASSVGLAGGVETQYF. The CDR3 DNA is TGTGCCAGCAGCGTTGGACTAGCGGGAGGAGTGGAGACCCAGTACTTC. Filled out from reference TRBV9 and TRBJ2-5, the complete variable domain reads DSGVTQTPKHLITATGQRVTLRCSPRSGDLSVYWYQQSLDQGLQFLIQYYNGEERAKGNILERFSAQQFPDLHSELNLSSLELGDSALYFCASSVGLAGGVETQYFGPGTRLLVL.

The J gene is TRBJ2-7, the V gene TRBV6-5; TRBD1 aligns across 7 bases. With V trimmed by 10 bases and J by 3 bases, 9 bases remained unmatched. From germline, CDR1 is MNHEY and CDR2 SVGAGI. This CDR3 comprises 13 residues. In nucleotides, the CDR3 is TGTGCCACCGCCGAGGGGGACAGCTACGAGCAGTACTTC. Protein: CATAEGDSYEQYF.

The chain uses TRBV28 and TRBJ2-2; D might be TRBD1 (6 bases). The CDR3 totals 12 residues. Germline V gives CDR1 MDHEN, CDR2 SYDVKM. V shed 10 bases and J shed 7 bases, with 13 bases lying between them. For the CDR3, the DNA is TGTGCCACCCAGGGGAATGGCGGGGAGCTGTTTTTT. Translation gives CATQGNGGELFF.

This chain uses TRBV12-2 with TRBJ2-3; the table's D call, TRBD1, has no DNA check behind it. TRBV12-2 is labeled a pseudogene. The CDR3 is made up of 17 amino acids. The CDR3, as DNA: TGTGCAAGTCGCTTAGCGACAAGACAGGGGGACACAGATACGCAGTATTTT. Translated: CASRLATRQGDTDTQYF.

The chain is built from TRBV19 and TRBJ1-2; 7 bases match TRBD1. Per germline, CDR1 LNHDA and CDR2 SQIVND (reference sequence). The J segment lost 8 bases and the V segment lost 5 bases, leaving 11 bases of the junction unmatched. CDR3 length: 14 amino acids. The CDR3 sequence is CASSSLEGARGYTF. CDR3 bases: TGTGCCAGTAGTTCCCTCGAGGGGGCTAGGGGCTACACCTTC. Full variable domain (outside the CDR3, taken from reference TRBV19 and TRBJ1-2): DGGITQSPKYLFRKEGQNVTLSCEQNLNHDAMYWYRQDPGQGLRLIYYSQIVNDFQKGDIAEGYSVSREKKESFPLTVTSAQKNPTAFYLCASSSLEGARGYTFGSGTRLTVV.

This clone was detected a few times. The CDR3 bases are TGTGCCAGCAGCCAAACCTGGGGAGGGCAAGAGACCCAGTACTTC. Translating it yields CASSQTWGGQETQYF. The rearrangement joins TRBV3-1 (or the pseudogene TRBV3-2) to TRBJ2-5; 7 bases are shared with TRBD2. CDR1 is LGHDT and CDR2 is YNNKEL in the germline V gene (reference sequence). CDR3 length: 15 amino acids. V trimming: 2 bases; J trimming: 2 bases; junction bases outside the gene matches: 5.

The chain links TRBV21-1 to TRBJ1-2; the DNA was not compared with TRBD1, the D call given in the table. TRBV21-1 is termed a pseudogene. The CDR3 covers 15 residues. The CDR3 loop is CASSTHRGENYGYTF. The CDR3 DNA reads TGTGCCAGCAGCACTCACAGGGGAGAAAACTATGGCTACACCTTC.

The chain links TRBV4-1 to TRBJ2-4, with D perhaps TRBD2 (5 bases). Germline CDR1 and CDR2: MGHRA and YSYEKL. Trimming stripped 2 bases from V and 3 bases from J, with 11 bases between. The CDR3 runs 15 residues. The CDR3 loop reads CASSQSEDYKNIQYF. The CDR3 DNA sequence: TGCGCCAGCAGCCAATCGGAAGACTACAAAAACATTCAGTACTTC.

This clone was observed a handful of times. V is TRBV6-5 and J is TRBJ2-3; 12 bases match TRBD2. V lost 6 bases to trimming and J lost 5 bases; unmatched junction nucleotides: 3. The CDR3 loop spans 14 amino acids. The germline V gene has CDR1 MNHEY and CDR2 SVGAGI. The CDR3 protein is CASRPGLAGDTQYF. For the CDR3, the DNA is TGTGCCAGCAGGCCGGGACTAGCGGGAGATACGCAGTATTTT.

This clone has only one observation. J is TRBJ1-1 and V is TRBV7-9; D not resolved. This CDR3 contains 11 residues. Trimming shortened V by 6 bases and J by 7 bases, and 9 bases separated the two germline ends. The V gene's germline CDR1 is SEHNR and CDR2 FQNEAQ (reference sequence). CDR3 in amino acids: CASSPGYEAFF. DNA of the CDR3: TGTGCCAGCAGTCCGGGGTATGAAGCTTTCTTT.

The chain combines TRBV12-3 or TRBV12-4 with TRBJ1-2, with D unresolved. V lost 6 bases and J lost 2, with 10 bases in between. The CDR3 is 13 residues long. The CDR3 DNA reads TGTGCCAGCAGCCAAACAGAAAACTATGGCTACACCTTC. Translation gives CASSQTENYGYTF.

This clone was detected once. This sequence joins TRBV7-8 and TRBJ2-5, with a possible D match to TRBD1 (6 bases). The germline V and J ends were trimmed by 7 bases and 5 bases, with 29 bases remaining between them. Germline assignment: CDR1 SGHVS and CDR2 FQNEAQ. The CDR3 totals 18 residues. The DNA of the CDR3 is TGTGCCAGCACCAGGGGTCACGACGGTAGCGAGTTCCGGGAGACCCAGTACTTC. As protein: CASTRGHDGSEFRETQYF.

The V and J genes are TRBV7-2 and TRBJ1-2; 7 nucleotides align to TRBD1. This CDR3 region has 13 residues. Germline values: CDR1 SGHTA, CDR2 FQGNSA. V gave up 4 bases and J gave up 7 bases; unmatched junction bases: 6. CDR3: CASSSNRGIGYTF. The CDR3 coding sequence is TGTGCCAGCAGCTCAAACAGGGGAATTGGCTACACCTTC.

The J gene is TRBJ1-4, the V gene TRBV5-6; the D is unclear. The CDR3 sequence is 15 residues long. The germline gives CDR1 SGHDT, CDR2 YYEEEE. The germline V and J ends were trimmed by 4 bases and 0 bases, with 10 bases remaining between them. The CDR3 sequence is CASSLTDATNEKLFF. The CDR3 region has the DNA TGTGCCAGCAGCCTGACTGACGCAACTAATGAAAAACTGTTTTTT.

The chain's CDR3 is CASRPGVFNHEQYF. The DNA of the CDR3 is TGTGCCAGCAGGCCAGGGGTGTTTAACCACGAGCAGTACTTC. This chain links TRBV6-5 with TRBJ2-7, with D possibly matching TRBD1 (6 bases). Germline-derived CDR1 and CDR2 are MNHEY and SVGAGI. The CDR3 loop spans 14 amino acids. Trimming shortened V by 6 bases and J by 5 bases, and 17 bases separated the two germline ends.

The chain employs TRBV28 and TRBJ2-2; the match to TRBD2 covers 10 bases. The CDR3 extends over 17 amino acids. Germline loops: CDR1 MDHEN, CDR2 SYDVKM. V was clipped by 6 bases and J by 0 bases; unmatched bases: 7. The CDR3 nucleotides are TGTGCCAGCAGATCCCATCTAGCGGGGGCGAACACCGGGGAGCTGTTTTTT. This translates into CASRSHLAGANTGELFF.

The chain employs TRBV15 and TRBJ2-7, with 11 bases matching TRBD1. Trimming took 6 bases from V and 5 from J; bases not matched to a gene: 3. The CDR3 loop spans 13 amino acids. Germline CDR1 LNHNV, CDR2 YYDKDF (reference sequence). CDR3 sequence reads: CATSGDRGNEQYV. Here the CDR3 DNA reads TGTGCCACCAGTGGGGACAGGGGGAACGAGCAGTACGTC.

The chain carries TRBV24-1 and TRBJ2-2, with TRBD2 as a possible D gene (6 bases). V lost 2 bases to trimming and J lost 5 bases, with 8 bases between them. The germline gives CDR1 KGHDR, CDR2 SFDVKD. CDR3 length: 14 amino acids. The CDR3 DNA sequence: TGTGCCACCAGTGATTGGAGGGGTACCGGGGAGCTGTTTTTT. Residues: CATSDWRGTGELFF.

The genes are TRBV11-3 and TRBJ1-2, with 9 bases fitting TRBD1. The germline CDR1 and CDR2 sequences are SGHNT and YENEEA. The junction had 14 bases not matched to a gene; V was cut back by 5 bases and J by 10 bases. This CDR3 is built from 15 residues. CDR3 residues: CASSTGGRDRDVYTF. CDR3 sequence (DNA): TGTGCCAGCAGCACGGGGGGGCGGGACAGGGATGTCTACACCTTC.

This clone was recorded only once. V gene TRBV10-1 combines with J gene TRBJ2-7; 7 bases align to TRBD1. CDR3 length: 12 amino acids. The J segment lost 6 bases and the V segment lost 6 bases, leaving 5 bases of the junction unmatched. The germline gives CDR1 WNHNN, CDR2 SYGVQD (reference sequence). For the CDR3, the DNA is TGCGCCAGCAGACCGGGACAGATCGAGCAGTACGTC. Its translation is CASRPGQIEQYV.

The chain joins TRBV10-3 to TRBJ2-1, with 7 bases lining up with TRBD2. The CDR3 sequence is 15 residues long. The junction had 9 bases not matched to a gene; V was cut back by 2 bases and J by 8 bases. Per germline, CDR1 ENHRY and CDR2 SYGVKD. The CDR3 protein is CAISEGLAAAHEQFF. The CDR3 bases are TGTGCCATCAGTGAGGGGCTAGCGGCTGCCCATGAGCAGTTCTTC.

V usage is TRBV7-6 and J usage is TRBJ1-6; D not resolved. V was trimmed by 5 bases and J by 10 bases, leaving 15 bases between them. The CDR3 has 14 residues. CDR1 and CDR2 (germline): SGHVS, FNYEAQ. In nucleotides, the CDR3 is TGTGCCAGCAGCCAAGGGAGGGAACGGTCACCCCTCCACTTT. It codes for CASSQGRERSPLHF.

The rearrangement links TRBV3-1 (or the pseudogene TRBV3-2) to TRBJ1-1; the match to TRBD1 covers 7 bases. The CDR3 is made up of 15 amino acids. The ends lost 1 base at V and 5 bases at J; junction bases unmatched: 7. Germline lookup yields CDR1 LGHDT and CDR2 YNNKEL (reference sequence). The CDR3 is CASSQGSQGGTEAFF. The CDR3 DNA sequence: TGTGCCAGCAGCCAAGGAAGTCAGGGGGGAACTGAAGCTTTCTTT.

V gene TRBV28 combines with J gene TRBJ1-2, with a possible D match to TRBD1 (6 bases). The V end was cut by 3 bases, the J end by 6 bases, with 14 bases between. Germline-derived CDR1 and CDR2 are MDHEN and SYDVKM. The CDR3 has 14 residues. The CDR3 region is CASSLSRPGDGYTF. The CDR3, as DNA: TGTGCCAGCAGTTTGAGTCGGCCAGGGGATGGCTACACCTTC.

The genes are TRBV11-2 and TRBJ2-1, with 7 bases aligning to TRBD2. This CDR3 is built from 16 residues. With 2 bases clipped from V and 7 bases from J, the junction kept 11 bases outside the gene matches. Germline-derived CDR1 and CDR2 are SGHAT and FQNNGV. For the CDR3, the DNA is TGTGCCAGCAGCTTAAAAGCGGGGCTGGGGGGTAATGAGCAGTTCTTC. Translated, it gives CASSLKAGLGGNEQFF. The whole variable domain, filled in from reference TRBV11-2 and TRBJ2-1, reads EAGVAQSPRYKIIEKRQSVAFWCNPISGHATLYWYQQILGQGPKLLIQFQNNGVVDDSQLPKDRFSAERLKGVDSTLKIQPAKLEDSAVYLCASSLKAGLGGNEQFFGPGTRLTVL.

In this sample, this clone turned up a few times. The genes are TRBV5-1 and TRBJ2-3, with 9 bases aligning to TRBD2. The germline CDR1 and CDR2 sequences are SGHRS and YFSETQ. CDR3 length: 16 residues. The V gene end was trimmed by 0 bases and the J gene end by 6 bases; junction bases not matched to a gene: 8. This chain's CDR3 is CASSLDGAGGSDTQYF. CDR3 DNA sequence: TGCGCCAGCAGCTTGGATGGGGCGGGAGGGTCCGATACGCAGTATTTT.

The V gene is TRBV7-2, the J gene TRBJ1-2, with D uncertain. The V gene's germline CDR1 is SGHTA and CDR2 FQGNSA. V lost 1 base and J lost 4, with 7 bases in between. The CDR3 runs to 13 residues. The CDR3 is CASSLGSLYGYTF. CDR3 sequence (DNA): TGTGCCAGCAGCTTAGGAAGCCTCTATGGCTACACCTTC.